This passage covers 21 T cell receptor beta chains from one sample sequenced in a study of T cell responses to AZD1222 COVID-19 vaccine. Clones were sequenced by immunoSEQ multiplex PCR, and TCRdb holds only the in-frame ones, with some missing. The sample holds some 120,000 clones, about nine tenths seen once. This specimen consisted of peripheral blood, obtained on day 0 of AZD1222 vaccination. These receptors originate from an adult in good health.

The chain recombines TRBV18 with TRBJ2-7, with 8 bases identical to TRBD1. There are 15 residues in the CDR3. CDR1 and CDR2 (germline): KGHSH, LQKENI. V lost 4 bases and J lost 7; bases outside the gene matches: 12. The CDR3 loop reads CASSLAETGVGEQYF. The CDR3 nucleotides read TGTGCCAGCTCACTCGCCGAGACAGGGGTGGGGGAGCAGTACTTC.

The chain uses TRBV3-1 (or the pseudogene TRBV3-2) and TRBJ2-7, with a weak D call TRBD1 (5 bases). The CDR3 runs to 13 residues. Deletions cut 6 bases from V and 5 bases from J, with 14 bases between. Germline-derived CDR1 and CDR2 are LGHDT and YNNKEL (reference sequence). CDR3 in amino acids: CASRGQGPHEQYF. DNA of the CDR3: TGTGCCAGCAGAGGGCAGGGTCCCCACGAGCAGTACTTC.

The gene calls are TRBV2 and TRBJ2-3; D gene ambiguous. The CDR3 has 13 residues. V shed 3 bases and J shed 4 bases, with 8 bases lying between them. CDR1 is SNHLY, CDR2 FYNNEI, per germline. The CDR3 loop is CASSDVAADTQYF. The DNA for the CDR3 is TGTGCCAGCAGTGACGTCGCGGCAGATACGCAGTATTTT. Full variable domain (missing parts from reference TRBV2 and TRBJ2-3): EPEVTQTPSHQVTQMGQEVILRCVPISNHLYFYWYRQILGQKVEFLVSFYNNEISEKSEIFDDQFSVERPDGSNFTLKIRSTKLEDSAMYFCASSDVAADTQYFGPGTRLTVL.

The rearrangement links TRBV27 to TRBJ1-6; D uncertain. The V end was cut by 3 bases, the J end by 6 bases, with 3 bases between. This CDR3 spans 12 amino acids. CDR1 and CDR2 from the germline V gene are MNHEY and SMNVEV (reference sequence). CDR3 loop: CASSFRNSPLHF. CDR3 DNA: TGTGCCAGCAGTTTTCGTAATTCACCCCTCCACTTT.

The chain combines TRBV11-1 with TRBJ1-1; D is possibly TRBD1 (5 bases). This CDR3 is 12 amino acids long. Germline CDR1 is SGHAT and CDR2 is FQDESV (reference sequence). V shed 5 bases and J shed 6 bases, with 10 bases lying between them. The CDR3 DNA sequence: TGTGCCAGCAGCAAACTGGGGGCTGAAGCTTTCTTT. Its translation: CASSKLGAEAFF.

The rearrangement links TRBV5-1 to TRBJ2-2; TRBD1 is a possible D gene (6 bases). The CDR3 runs to 15 residues. CDR1 and CDR2 (germline): SGHRS, YFSETQ. Between the trimmed V and J ends, which lost 6 bases and 4 bases, there was a span of 16 bases. Here the CDR3 reads CASTPGTPTTGELFF. The CDR3 nucleotides are TGCGCCAGCACCCCAGGGACACCGACCACCGGGGAGCTGTTTTTT. Full variable domain (missing parts from reference TRBV5-1 and TRBJ2-2): KAGVTQTPRYLIKTRGQQVTLSCSPISGHRSVSWYQQTPGQGLQFLFEYFSETQRNKGNFPGRFSGRQFSNSRSEMNVSTLELGDSALYLCASTPGTPTTGELFFGEGSRLTVL.

The chain combines TRBV11-2 with TRBJ1-1; D unclear. This CDR3 is built from 14 residues. Germline loops: CDR1 SGHAT, CDR2 FQNNGV. The V and J ends lost 1 base and 1 base respectively, with 7 bases between them. This chain's CDR3 is CASSLGQENTEAFF. The CDR3 DNA is TGTGCCAGCAGCTTAGGCCAGGAGAACACTGAAGCTTTCTTT.

The V call is TRBV4-2, the J call TRBJ1-1; D unclear. The CDR3 covers 13 residues. The V gene's germline CDR1 is LGHNA and CDR2 YNFKEQ. Trimming removed 0 bases at V and 5 bases at J, with 7 bases between. The CDR3 DNA reads as TGTGCCAGCAGCCAAGAGCCGGCTACTGAAGCTTTCTTT. Its translation is CASSQEPATEAFF.

The V gene is TRBV5-1, the J gene TRBJ2-3; D not resolved. V lost 0 bases and J 1 base, leaving 12 bases between the germline ends. Germline lookup yields CDR1 SGHRS and CDR2 YFSETQ. The CDR3 contains 16 residues. In DNA form, the CDR3 reads TGCGCCAGCAGCTTGGCCTCGCGAGGTGGCACAGATACGCAGTATTTT. The encoded protein is CASSLASRGGTDTQYF.

The chain links TRBV2 to TRBJ2-1; D gene ambiguous. V lost 4 bases and J lost 10, with 11 bases in between. CDR1 SNHLY and CDR2 FYNNEI come from the germline V gene. This CDR3 contains 12 residues. The CDR3: CASSGSWKEQFF. CDR3 bases: TGTGCCAGCAGTGGGTCGTGGAAGGAGCAGTTCTTC.

This sequence joins TRBV11-2 and TRBJ1-6, with unresolved D. This CDR3 is built from 16 residues. The V end lost 3 bases, the J end lost 6 bases, and 15 bases lay between the germline ends. Germline V lookup: CDR1 SGHAT, CDR2 FQNNGV. The CDR3 bases are TGTGCCAGCAGCTTGTTTGACGCCAAACTTAATTCACCCCTCCACTTT. It is translated as CASSLFDAKLNSPLHF.

V and J are TRBV7-6 and TRBJ2-3; D possibly corresponds to TRBD2 (6 bases). Germline V gene lookup returns CDR1 SGHVS and CDR2 FNYEAQ. The germline V and J ends were trimmed by 2 bases and 6 bases, with 6 bases remaining between them. The CDR3 is 12 residues long. The CDR3 here is CASSLSGDTQYF. The CDR3 nucleotides are TGTGCCAGCAGCTTAAGCGGGGATACGCAGTATTTT.

The chain combines TRBV7-2 with TRBJ1-4; maybe TRBD1 (5 bases). This CDR3 comprises 16 residues. V dropped 1 base and J dropped 3 bases, with 12 bases sitting between them. Germline CDR1 and CDR2: SGHTA and FQGNSA. The CDR3, as DNA: TGTGCCAGCAGCTTAGGCAGACAGAGTGCTAATGAAAAACTGTTTTTT. This gives the protein CASSLGRQSANEKLFF. The full variable domain, its missing parts supplied by reference TRBV7-2 and TRBJ1-4, is GAGVSQSPSNKVTEKGKDVELRCDPISGHTALYWYRQSLGQGLEFLIYFQGNSAPDKSGLPSDRFSAERTGGSVSTLTIQRTQQEDSAVYLCASSLGRQSANEKLFFGSGTQLSVL.

The chain uses TRBV27 and TRBJ2-1, with D maybe TRBD2 (6 bases). V was cut by 2 bases and J by 2 bases, with 13 bases left in between. This CDR3 has 16 residues. CDR1 and CDR2 (germline): MNHEY, SMNVEV (reference sequence). The CDR3 coding sequence is TGTGCCAGCAGTTTAGGTGGGGGGATGCCCTACAATGAGCAGTTCTTC. Its translation: CASSLGGGMPYNEQFF.

J is TRBJ2-7 and V is TRBV5-1; TRBD1 is a possible D gene (6 bases). V lost 2 bases to trimming and J lost 3 bases, with 12 bases between them. There are 14 residues in the CDR3. Germline CDR1 SGHRS, CDR2 YFSETQ. Written as DNA, the CDR3 is TGCGCCAGCAGCTTTTCAGGGGCAGACTACGAGCAGTACTTC. Amino acids: CASSFSGADYEQYF.

The chain links TRBV7-2 to TRBJ2-4; a possible D gene is TRBD2 (5 bases). In germline, CDR1 is SGHTA, CDR2 FQGNSA. V lost 1 base and J 9 bases, leaving 16 bases between the germline ends. The CDR3 loop spans 15 amino acids. Here the CDR3 DNA reads TGTGCCAGCAGCTTAGGATCAGAAGCGGAGTTCATTCAGTACTTC. Translating gives CASSLGSEAEFIQYF.

A remark on this clone: Other DNA sequences within the sample encode an identical CDR3. The chain joins TRBV5-1 to TRBJ1-5; possible D gene TRBD1, 5 bases. Germline V gene sequence: CDR1 SGHRS, CDR2 YFSETQ. The germline V and J ends were trimmed by 0 bases and 7 bases, with 14 bases remaining between them. This CDR3 is built from 15 residues. CDR3 residues: CASSLGQGANQPQHF. The CDR3 DNA sequence: TGCGCCAGCAGCTTGGGGCAGGGAGCGAACCAGCCCCAGCATTTT.

J is TRBJ2-7 and V is TRBV27; 7 nucleotides line up with TRBD2. Looked up from germline, CDR1 is MNHEY and CDR2 is SMNVEV (reference sequence). The CDR3 is made up of 14 amino acids. V lost 3 bases to trimming and J lost 2 bases; unmatched junction nucleotides: 4. CDR3 DNA sequence: TGTGCCAGCAGTTTCTGGGGGGGGACCTACGAGCAGTACTTC. Its translation is CASSFWGGTYEQYF.

The chain links TRBV6-5 to TRBJ2-5; weak D call: TRBD1 (6 bases). V was clipped by 6 bases and J by 2 bases, with 16 bases between them. This CDR3 is 15 amino acids long. Per germline, CDR1 MNHEY and CDR2 SVGAGI. The CDR3 bases are TGTGCCAGCAGCAACAGGGTTCGCGGACAAGAGACCCAGTACTTC. Protein product: CASSNRVRGQETQYF.

The rearrangement uses TRBV5-1 and TRBJ2-6, with D perhaps assigned TRBD1 or TRBD2 (5 bases each). V dropped 3 bases and J dropped 0 bases, with 13 bases sitting between them. The germline CDR1 and CDR2 sequences are SGHRS and YFSETQ. The CDR3 loop spans 17 amino acids. DNA of the CDR3: TGCGCCAGCAGCTGGGGGACCGCGAACTCTGGGGCCAACGTCCTGACTTTC. Translation gives CASSWGTANSGANVLTF.

This rearrangement joins TRBV9 to TRBJ2-1, with 10 positions matching TRBD1. Germline V gene lookup returns CDR1 SGDLS and CDR2 YYNGEE. The CDR3 sequence is 16 residues long. With 0 bases clipped from V and 3 bases from J, the junction kept 3 bases outside the gene matches. The CDR3 DNA reads TGTGCCAGCAGCGTAGACCGGGACAGGGGCTACAATGAGCAGTTCTTC. Translating it yields CASSVDRDRGYNEQFF.